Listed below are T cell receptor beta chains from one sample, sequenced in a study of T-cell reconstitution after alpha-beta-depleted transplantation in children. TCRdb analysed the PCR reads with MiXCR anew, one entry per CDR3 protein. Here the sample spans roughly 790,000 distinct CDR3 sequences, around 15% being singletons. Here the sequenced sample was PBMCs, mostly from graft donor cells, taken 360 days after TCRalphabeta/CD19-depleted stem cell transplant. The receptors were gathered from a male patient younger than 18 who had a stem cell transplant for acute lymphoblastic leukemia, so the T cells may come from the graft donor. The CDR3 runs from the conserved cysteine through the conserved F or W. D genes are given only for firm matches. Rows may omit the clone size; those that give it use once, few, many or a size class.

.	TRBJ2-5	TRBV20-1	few	CSARVPVRETQYF	TGCAGTGCTAGAGTCCCAGTTCGCGAGACCCAGTACTTC
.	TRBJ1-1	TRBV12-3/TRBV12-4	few	CASSFWGSEKAFF	TGTGCCAGCAGTTTTTGGGGATCCGAAAAAGCTTTCTTT
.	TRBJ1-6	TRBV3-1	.	CASSQDPRWGNSPLHF	TGTGCCAGCAGCCAAGATCCCAGATGGGGAAATTCACCCCTCCACTTT
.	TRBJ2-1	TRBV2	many	CASSSNEQFF	TGTGCCAGCAGCTCCAATGAGCAGTTCTTC
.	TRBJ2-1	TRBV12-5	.	CASGSRRYNEQFF	TGTGCTAGTGGTAGTCGGAGATACAATGAGCAGTTCTTC
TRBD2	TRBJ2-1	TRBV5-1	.	CASSPSGRARLQFF	TGCGCCAGCAGCCCTAGCGGGAGGGCCCGCTTACAGTTCTTC
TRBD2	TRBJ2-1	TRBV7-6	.	CASSFGVRILQAGGPGNEQFF	TGTGCCAGCAGCTTCGGCGTCAGAATACTTCAAGCGGGAGGGCCTGGTAATGAGCAGTTCTTC
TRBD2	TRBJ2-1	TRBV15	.	CATSSPGLAAASSYNEQFF	TGTGCCACCAGCAGCCCGGGACTAGCGGCGGCGAGCTCCTACAATGAGCAGTTCTTC
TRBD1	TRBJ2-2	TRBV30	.	CAWSLQGTGELFF	TGTGCCTGGAGTCTACAGGGGACCGGGGAGCTGTTTTTT
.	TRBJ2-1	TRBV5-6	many	CASSLPGAVKNEQFF	TGTGCCAGCAGCTTGCCGGGGGCAGTAAAGAATGAGCAGTTCTTC
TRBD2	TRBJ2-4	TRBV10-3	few	CAISEDMAGGAKNIQYF	TGTGCCATCAGTGAGGATATGGCGGGAGGAGCCAAAAACATTCAGTACTTC
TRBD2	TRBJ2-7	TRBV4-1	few	CASSGGLTGGYEQYF	TGCGCCAGCAGCGGCGGGTTGACGGGAGGGTACGAGCAGTACTTC
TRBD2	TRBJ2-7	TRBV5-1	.	CASSFVPSGSYEQYF	TGCGCCAGCAGCTTTGTTCCTAGCGGGAGTTACGAGCAGTACTTC
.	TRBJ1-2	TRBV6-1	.	CASSPRQSNYGYTF	TGTGCCAGCAGCCCGAGACAGAGTAACTATGGCTACACCTTC
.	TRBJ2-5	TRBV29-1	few	CSVEDPAPWQETQYF	TGCAGCGTTGAAGATCCCGCCCCGTGGCAAGAGACCCAGTACTTC
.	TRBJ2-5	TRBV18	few	CASSPGPRETQYF	TGTGCCAGCTCACCGGGACCTCGGGAGACCCAGTACTTC
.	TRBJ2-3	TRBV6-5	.	CASSYDHTDTQYF	TGTGCCAGCAGTTACGACCACACAGATACGCAGTATTTT
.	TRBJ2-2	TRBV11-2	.	CASSRENGRPANTGELFF	TGTGCCAGCAGCCGCGAGAACGGACGGCCCGCGAACACCGGGGAGCTGTTTTTT
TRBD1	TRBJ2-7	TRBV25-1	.	CASSESGRDRAYEQYF	TGTGCCAGCAGTGAATCGGGCCGGGACAGGGCATACGAGCAGTACTTC
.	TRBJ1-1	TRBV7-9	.	CASSLRGAGDGAFF	TGTGCCAGCAGCTTAAGAGGGGCGGGCGATGGAGCTTTCTTT
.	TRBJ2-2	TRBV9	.	CASSSDPTNTGELFF	TGTGCCAGCAGCTCGGACCCAACGAACACCGGGGAGCTGTTTTTT
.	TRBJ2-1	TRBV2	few	CASSKLAGSSYNEQFF	TGTGCCAGCAGTAAACTAGCTGGGAGCTCCTACAATGAGCAGTTCTTC
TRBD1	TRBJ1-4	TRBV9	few	CASSGSGGADEKLFF	TGTGCCAGCAGCGGATCAGGGGGCGCCGATGAAAAACTGTTTTTT
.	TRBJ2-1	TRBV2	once	CASSAWGNYNEQFF	TGTGCCAGCAGTGCATGGGGAAACTACAATGAGCAGTTCTTC
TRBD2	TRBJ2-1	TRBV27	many	CASTPGLADNEQFF	TGTGCCAGCACACCGGGACTAGCGGACAATGAGCAGTTCTTC
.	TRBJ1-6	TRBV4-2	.	CASSRLEAASPLHF	TGTGCCAGCAGCCGATTAGAGGCCGCATCACCCCTCCACTTT
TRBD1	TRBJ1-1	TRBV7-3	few	CASSPQYRDSKETFF	TGTGCCAGCAGCCCCCAGTACCGGGACAGTAAGGAAACTTTCTTT
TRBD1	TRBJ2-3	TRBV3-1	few	CASSQESLTRTGSPDTQYF	TGTGCCAGCAGCCAAGAAAGTCTTACACGGACAGGGAGTCCAGATACGCAGTATTTT
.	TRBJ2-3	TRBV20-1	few	CSAPVLSSTDTQYF	TGCAGTGCTCCGGTACTCTCTAGCACAGATACGCAGTATTTT
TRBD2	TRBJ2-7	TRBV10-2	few	CASTGLAGVRAYEQYF	TGCGCCAGCACTGGACTAGCGGGAGTTAGGGCCTACGAGCAGTACTTC
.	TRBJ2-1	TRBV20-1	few	CRGSHSRPVSNEQFF	TGCAGGGGGTCTCATAGCCGCCCTGTATCTAATGAGCAGTTCTTC
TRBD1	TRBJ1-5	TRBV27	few	CASSWTGGSQPQHF	TGTGCCAGCAGTTGGACAGGGGGATCTCAGCCCCAGCATTTT
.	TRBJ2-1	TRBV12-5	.	CASGLYSHNEQFF	TGTGCTAGTGGTTTGTACAGTCACAATGAGCAGTTCTTC